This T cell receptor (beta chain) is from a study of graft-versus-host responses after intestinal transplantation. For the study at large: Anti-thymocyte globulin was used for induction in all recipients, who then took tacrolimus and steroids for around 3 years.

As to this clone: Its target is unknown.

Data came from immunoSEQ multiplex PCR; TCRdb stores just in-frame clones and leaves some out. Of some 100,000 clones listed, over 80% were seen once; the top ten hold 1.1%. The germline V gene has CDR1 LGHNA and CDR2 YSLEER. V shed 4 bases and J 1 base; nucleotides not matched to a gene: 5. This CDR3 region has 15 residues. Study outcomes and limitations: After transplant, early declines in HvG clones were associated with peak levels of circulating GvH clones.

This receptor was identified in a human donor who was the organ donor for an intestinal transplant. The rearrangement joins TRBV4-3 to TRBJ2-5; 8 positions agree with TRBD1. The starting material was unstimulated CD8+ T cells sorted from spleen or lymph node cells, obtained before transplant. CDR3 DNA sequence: TGCGCCAGCAGCCCAGGGGGACAGGCCCAAGAGACCCAGTACTTC. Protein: CASSPGGQAQETQYF.